This T cell receptor beta chain was captured in a study of cytotoxic CD8 clonotypes in ibrutinib-treated CLL. The overall study: Timing of response sample collection was a median approximately twelve months after treatment start, with a range of 6 to 36.

Data came from immunoSEQ multiplex PCR; TCRdb stores just in-frame clones and leaves some out. The sample lists more than 110,000 clones, around 80% occurring once. The ends were cut back, 4 bases at V and 3 bases at J, with 16 bases in the middle. CDR3 length: 15 residues. Germline CDR1 SGHRS, CDR2 YFSETQ. The chain has TRBV5-1 and TRBJ1-2; D is unresolved. The sample consisted of PBMCs, taken after 36 months of ibrutinib treatment. The receptor was derived from a human donor with chronic lymphocytic leukemia. The CDR3 DNA is TGCGCCAGCAGCCACTATAGGGCTTGGGACTATGGCTACACCTTC. Translation: CASSHYRAWDYGYTF.